This T cell receptor (beta chain) appears in the sequencing data of a study of blood T cell repertoires in COVID-19. Across the study: The origin of the acute and convalescent COVID-19 samples was the United States, Italy and Spain.

Looked up from germline, CDR1 is SGDLS and CDR2 is YYNGEE. V dropped 3 bases and J dropped 6; count of bases not matched to a gene: 7. This CDR3 is built from 14 residues. As handled by the study authors: Cell counts per sample came from amplifying reference gene primers. Sequencing was performed with immunoSEQ multiplex PCR; in TCRdb, only in-frame clones are kept and a portion is missing. The DNA was the basis for D and trimming; V, J and clone size are from that table. The repertoire includes 36,000 or so clones, roughly 88% of them detected once, and 4.5% to 5% sits in the top ten. This chain uses TRBV9 with TRBJ2-3, with 7 bases matching TRBD2. Sequencing was performed on peripheral blood. This receptor was obtained from a woman aged 70 to 79 with active COVID-19. This CDR3 is CASSGEGGWDTQYF. In DNA, the CDR3 is TGTGCCAGCAGCGGGGAGGGAGGTTGGGATACGCAGTATTTT.